Listed below are T cell receptor beta chains from one sample, sequenced in a study of T cell responses to AZD1222 COVID-19 vaccine. Method: immunoSEQ multiplex PCR; TCRdb's copy keeps in-frame clones and lacks some. The sample has roughly 100,000 clones, about 88% seen once; the top ten hold roughly 14%. The sequenced sample was peripheral blood, obtained on day 0 of AZD1222 vaccination. The receptors come from an adult in good health. The conserved cysteine and the conserved F or W are not part of the CDR3 here. Each record gives: V gene, CDR3 protein.

TRBV10-3,ATAGDSNYGYT
TRBV30,AWSVDRGFMGNQPQH
TRBV10-3,AISEGNGGGNQPQH
TRBV9,ASSVESGEDGYT
TRBV19,ASRAYIGNNQPQH
TRBV5-1,ASTEGVSGYT
TRBV4-3,ASSQDVRELGNTIY
TRBV2,ASSDLREGSNQPQH
TRBV2,ASSADRGRAEKLF
TRBV19,ASIPNTGGSGYT
TRBV5-1,ASRAWTGSSYNSPLH
TRBV10-3,AISAPGAPYNEQF
TRBV6-5,ASRVAGGTDTQY
TRBV5-6,ASSPGQNGYT
TRBV3-1/TRBV3-2,ASSSGYGYT
TRBV6-5,ASSYRGDSNQPQH
TRBV5-1,ASSQRGQEAYEQY
TRBV3-1/TRBV3-2,ASSQEGTSGGEYTDTQY
TRBV30,AWTHGGVLQTQY
TRBV4-3,ASSQDGESSGANVLT
TRBV7-9,ASSFRASSSFYGYT
TRBV5-1,ASSSPAGDYGYT
TRBV7-9,ASSSGQGAPANEKLF
TRBV18,ASSLQHGNGYT
TRBV6-4,ASSETGGAEAF
TRBV7-6,ASSLLASGAYEQY
TRBV28,ASTVRLGGPQH
TRBV6-2/TRBV6-3,ASSYFAGGPTDTQY
TRBV6-5,ASSYSGGREKLF
TRBV5-4,ASSFPWEGRPFNEKLF
TRBV10-2,ASITGGQTGELF
TRBV30,AWSPGTANTEAF
TRBV7-9,ASSKDRGGNQPQH
TRBV7-3,ASSSRPGSGANVLT
TRBV5-1,ASSLEARVLAKNIQY
TRBV5-1,ASSLGLGGGSTDTQY
TRBV30,AWAGTGIYNEQF
TRBV6-5,ASGQGRVAGELF
TRBV19,ASSQGQAYEQY
TRBV10-2,ATSRDSNTEAF
TRBV29-1,SVGGLVADTQY
TRBV9,ASSTRSGEQF
TRBV3-1/TRBV3-2,ASRVTNSPLH
TRBV18,ASSPGTAYEQY
TRBV11-2,ASSLDRDRVNTEAF
TRBV7-2,ASSSLSSRTIYEQY
TRBV19,ASSGTENTEAF
TRBV9,ASSPRLAGATYEQY
TRBV7-2,ASSRDSYGYT
TRBV5-4,ASSLWGDRGSVTEAF
TRBV5-1,ASSFEGVPSTDTQY
TRBV7-3,ASSPQGDDHEQY
TRBV19,ASSRRGPTEAF
TRBV7-3,ASSLAGRGTEAF
TRBV28,ASSLLGIDQPQH